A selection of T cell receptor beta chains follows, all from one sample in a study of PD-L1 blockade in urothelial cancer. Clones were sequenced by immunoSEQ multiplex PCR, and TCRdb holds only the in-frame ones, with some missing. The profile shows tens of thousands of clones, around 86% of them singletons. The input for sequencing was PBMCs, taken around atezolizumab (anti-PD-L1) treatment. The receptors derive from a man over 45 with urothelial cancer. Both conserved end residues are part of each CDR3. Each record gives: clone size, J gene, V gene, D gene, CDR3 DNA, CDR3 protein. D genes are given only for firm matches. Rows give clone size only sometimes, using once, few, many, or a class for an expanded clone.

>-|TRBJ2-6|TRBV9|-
TGTGCCAGCAGCGTAGTACAGTCTGGGGCCAACGTCCTGACTTTC
CASSVVQSGANVLTF
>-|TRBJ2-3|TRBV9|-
TGTGCCAGCAGCGGCAGGACATGGGCGAACACAGATACGCAGTATTTT
CASSGRTWANTDTQYF
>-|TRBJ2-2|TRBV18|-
TGTGCCAGCTCACCATACGCAGCGGGCACCGGGGAGCTGTTTTTT
CASSPYAAGTGELFF
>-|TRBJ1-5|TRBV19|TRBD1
TGTGCCAGTAACGGACGGACAGGGAGCAATCAGCCCCAGCATTTT
CASNGRTGSNQPQHF
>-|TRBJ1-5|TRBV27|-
TGTGCCAGCAGTGCCCGTGAGCAGCCCCAGCATTTT
CASSAREQPQHF
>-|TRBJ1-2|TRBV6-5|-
TGTGCCAGCAGAAATCGCAACAGCCGAATCTATGGCTACACCTTC
CASRNRNSRIYGYTF
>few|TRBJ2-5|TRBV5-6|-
TGTGCCAGCAGCTTGCGGGAGACCCAGTACTTC
CASSLRETQYF
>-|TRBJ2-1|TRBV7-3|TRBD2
TGTGCCAGCAGCCCTACTAGCGGGGCGGACAATGAGCAGTTCTTC
CASSPTSGADNEQFF
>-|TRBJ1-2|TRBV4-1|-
TGCGCCAGCAACGAAAAAAACAGGCACCATGGCTACACCTTC
CASNEKNRHHGYTF
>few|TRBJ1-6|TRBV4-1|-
TGCGCCAGCAGCCACCAGGGGACGGGGGGTCCCCTCCACTTT
CASSHQGTGGPLHF
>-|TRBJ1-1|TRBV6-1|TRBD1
TGTGCCAGCGGATCACAGGGGTATACTGGTGAAGCTTTCTTT
CASGSQGYTGEAFF
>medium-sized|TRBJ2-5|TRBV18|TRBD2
TGTGCCAGCTCACCGACTAGCGGGAGGGAGACCCAGTACTTC
CASSPTSGRETQYF
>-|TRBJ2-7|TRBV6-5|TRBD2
TGTGCCAGCAGGGGAGGGCCCTACGAGCAGTACTTC
CASRGGPYEQYF